Below, 32 T cell receptor beta chains from the same sample are listed, as sequenced in a study of blood T cell repertoires in COVID-19. Repertoires were generated with immunoSEQ multiplex PCR, while TCRdb's copy carries only in-frame clones and drops some. Of just over 300,000 clones listed, around nine tenths are singletons. Sample: PBMCs or T cells enriched from blood (not recorded which). All receptors derive from a woman aged 40 to 50 who had recovered from COVID-19.

The J gene is TRBJ1-2, the V gene TRBV28; tentative D call: TRBD1 (5 bases). The V gene's germline CDR1 is MDHEN and CDR2 SYDVKM. There are 14 residues in the CDR3. V was shortened by 2 bases and J by 1 base, with 8 bases between the two germline ends. CDR3 DNA sequence: TGTGCCAGCAGTTTAATGGGGGGTAACTATGGCTACACCTTC. Its protein product is CASSLMGGNYGYTF.

The chain recombines TRBV2 with TRBJ2-7; D is perhaps TRBD2 (5 bases). CDR3 length equals 14 residues. In germline, CDR1 is SNHLY, CDR2 FYNNEI. Trimming removed 0 bases from V and 4 bases from J, with 10 bases in between. This CDR3 reads CASSEAGVLYEQYF. CDR3 nucleotide sequence: TGTGCCAGCAGTGAAGCGGGAGTACTTTACGAGCAGTACTTC.

The chain uses TRBV24-1 and TRBJ2-3; 12 bases align to TRBD2. Germline values: CDR1 KGHDR, CDR2 SFDVKD. The CDR3 consists of 16 residues. The trim removed 7 bases at V and 2 bases at J, leaving 6 bases unmatched. This CDR3 reads CATSVTSGGITDTQYF. The CDR3, as DNA: TGTGCCACCAGCGTTACTAGCGGGGGGATCACAGATACGCAGTATTTT.

The chain is built from TRBV3-1 (or the pseudogene TRBV3-2) and TRBJ2-7, with a weak D call TRBD2 (5 bases). This CDR3 is 13 amino acids long. Germline V CDR1 and CDR2: LGHDT, YNNKEL (reference sequence). The ends were cut back, 5 bases at V and 0 bases at J, with 8 bases in the middle. DNA of the CDR3: TGTGCCAGCAGCAGCGGCGGCTCCTACGAGCAGTACTTC. Its translation: CASSSGGSYEQYF.

This clone was seen just once. The gene calls are TRBV9 and TRBJ2-1, with D unresolved. Germline V gene sequence: CDR1 SGDLS, CDR2 YYNGEE. There are 15 residues in the CDR3. The V end lost 1 base, the J end lost 1 base, and 9 bases lay between the germline ends. CDR3 amino acids: CASSVTPQSYNEQFF. CDR3 DNA sequence: TGTGCCAGCAGCGTAACCCCACAATCCTACAATGAGCAGTTCTTC.

This chain connects TRBV12-3 or TRBV12-4 to TRBJ1-1; D uncertain. CDR3 length: 11 residues. V was pared by 5 bases and J by 6 bases, with 7 bases between. This CDR3 is CASSLSPEAFF. The CDR3 DNA sequence: TGTGCCAGCAGTCTAAGCCCTGAAGCTTTCTTT.

The chain couples TRBV7-9 to TRBJ2-3; no firm D call. Trimming left V 2 bases short and J 0 bases short, with 9 bases between. The CDR3 totals 15 residues. The germline V gene encodes CDR1 SEHNR and CDR2 FQNEAQ (reference sequence). The CDR3 here is CASSLTASSTDTQYF. As DNA, the CDR3 is TGTGCCAGCAGCTTAACAGCCTCTAGCACAGATACGCAGTATTTT. Full variable domain (missing parts from reference TRBV7-9 and TRBJ2-3): DTGVSQNPRHKITKRGQNVTFRCDPISEHNRLYWYRQTLGQGPEFLTYFQNEAQLEKSRLLSDRFSAERPKGSFSTLEIQRTEQGDSAMYLCASSLTASSTDTQYFGPGTRLTVL.

The chain employs TRBV7-6 and TRBJ2-5; the match to TRBD2 covers 10 bases. The CDR3 spans 16 residues. Per germline, CDR1 SGHVS and CDR2 FNYEAQ. V was pared by 2 bases and J by 5 bases, with 8 bases of the junction left unmatched. Here the CDR3 reads CASSLFSGGKWETQYF. CDR3 DNA sequence: TGTGCCAGCAGCTTATTTAGCGGGGGGAAGTGGGAGACCCAGTACTTC.

The chain is built from TRBV28 and TRBJ2-7; 11 nucleotides line up with TRBD2. Trimming removed 6 bases from V and 0 bases from J; junction bases left unmatched: 4. Germline V gene lookup returns CDR1 MDHEN and CDR2 SYDVKM. This CDR3 is 15 amino acids long. In nucleotides, the CDR3 is TGTGCCAGCAGCCTGACTAGCGGGATCTCCTACGAGCAGTACTTC. Its protein is CASSLTSGISYEQYF.

This clone appeared once. CDR3 DNA sequence: TGCGCCAGCAGCCCGGGGAGGGCGTATGGCTACACCTTC. The encoded protein is CASSPGRAYGYTF. The gene calls are TRBV4-3 and TRBJ1-2; D not certain. V dropped 4 bases and J dropped 5 bases, with 11 bases sitting between them. The germline V gene has CDR1 LGHNA and CDR2 YSLEER. The CDR3 extends over 13 amino acids.

The chain employs TRBV6-5 and TRBJ2-7; 10 bases line up with TRBD2. CDR3 length equals 12 residues. CDR1 and CDR2 from the germline V gene are MNHEY and SVGAGI. The trim removed 7 bases at V and 4 bases at J, leaving 1 base unmatched. DNA of the CDR3: TGTGCCAGCACTAGCGGGAGTTACGAGCAGTACTTC. Translated, it gives CASTSGSYEQYF.

This clone was recorded a few times. The CDR3 loop reads CASSTSSGGAYNEQFF. The CDR3 DNA is TGTGCCAGCAGTACCTCCAGTGGGGGGGCCTACAATGAGCAGTTCTTC. The chain links TRBV6-4 to TRBJ2-1, with 7 bases aligning to TRBD2. This CDR3 is 16 amino acids long. Germline CDR1 MRHNA, CDR2 SNTAGT. Losses at the gene ends were 5 bases for V and 2 bases for J; bases not matched to a gene: 9.

V is TRBV11-2 and J is TRBJ2-2, with 10 bases lining up with TRBD2. Germline loops: CDR1 SGHAT, CDR2 FQNNGV. The CDR3 loop spans 14 amino acids. The junction had 3 bases not matched to a gene; V was cut back by 5 bases and J by 6 bases. The CDR3 loop is CASSAGTSAGELFF. CDR3 DNA: TGTGCCAGCAGCGCCGGGACTAGCGCCGGGGAGCTGTTTTTT. Drawing the rest from reference TRBV11-2 and TRBJ2-2, the complete variable domain is EAGVAQSPRYKIIEKRQSVAFWCNPISGHATLYWYQQILGQGPKLLIQFQNNGVVDDSQLPKDRFSAERLKGVDSTLKIQPAKLEDSAVYLCASSAGTSAGELFFGEGSRLTVL.

The V and J genes are TRBV5-1 and TRBJ2-2; TRBD1 aligns across 9 bases. Trimming at V came to 1 base and at J to 13 bases, leaving 2 bases not matched to a gene. Germline CDR1 is SGHRS and CDR2 is YFSETQ. The CDR3 is 12 residues long. CDR3 sequence: CASSLNRGLLFF. As DNA, the CDR3 is TGCGCCAGCAGCTTGAACAGGGGGCTGCTGTTTTTT.

The chain uses TRBV4-1 and TRBJ2-1, with TRBD2 identical over 10 bases. This CDR3 is built from 16 residues. Losses at the gene ends were 2 bases for V and 6 bases for J; bases not matched to a gene: 7. The V gene's germline CDR1 is MGHRA and CDR2 YSYEKL. CDR3 nucleotide sequence: TGCGCCAGCAGCCAACCCGGGACTAGCGAGATCAATGAGCAGTTCTTC. Encoded protein: CASSQPGTSEINEQFF.

As concerns this clone: Other nucleotide sequences in the sample specify the same CDR3. This chain uses TRBV19 with TRBJ1-5, with D hard to call. This CDR3 spans 17 amino acids. Trimming removed 0 bases from V and 0 bases from J, with 12 bases in between. Germline CDR1 reads LNHDA; CDR2 reads SQIVND (reference sequence). CDR3 bases: TGTGCCAGTAGTATAGATCCCGGAGGGTATAGCAATCAGCCCCAGCATTTT. Its translation is CASSIDPGGYSNQPQHF. The full variable domain, rest sourced from reference TRBV19 and TRBJ1-5, is DGGITQSPKYLFRKEGQNVTLSCEQNLNHDAMYWYRQDPGQGLRLIYYSQIVNDFQKGDIAEGYSVSREKKESFPLTVTSAQKNPTAFYLCASSIDPGGYSNQPQHFGDGTRLSIL.

The genes are TRBV15 and TRBJ2-1, with 7 nucleotides matching TRBD2. The length of the CDR3 is 15 residues. From germline, CDR1 is LNHNV and CDR2 YYDKDF (reference sequence). The ends lost 8 bases at V and 0 bases at J; junction bases unmatched: 7. The CDR3 here is CATLMGGPSYNEQFF. The CDR3 coding sequence is TGTGCCACCCTGATGGGAGGGCCCTCCTACAATGAGCAGTTCTTC.

The chain couples TRBV24-1 to TRBJ2-3, with 11 bases fitting TRBD1. The CDR3 has 15 amino acids. V was pared by 2 bases and J by 4 bases, with 1 base of the junction left unmatched. CDR1 and CDR2 from the germline V gene are KGHDR and SFDVKD. The CDR3 DNA is TGTGCCACCAGTGATTCGGACAGGGGGCCAGATACGCAGTATTTT. It specifies CATSDSDRGPDTQYF.

The chain joins TRBV28 to TRBJ1-2, with a possible D match to TRBD1 (6 bases). This CDR3 has 15 amino acids. Germline lookup yields CDR1 MDHEN and CDR2 SYDVKM. V was trimmed by 5 bases and J by 1 base, leaving 14 bases between them. This CDR3 is CASSPPGTLNYGYTF. CDR3 nucleotides: TGTGCCAGCAGTCCGCCTGGGACACTTAACTATGGCTACACCTTC.

This chain uses TRBV13 with TRBJ2-6, with 8 bases identical to TRBD2. The CDR3 is made up of 16 amino acids. Germline values: CDR1 PRHDT, CDR2 FYEKMQ (reference sequence). J lost 2 bases, V lost 5 bases, and 5 bases had no gene match. CDR3 nucleotide sequence: TGTGCCAGCAGCCCGACTAGCGTGGCTGGGGCCAACGTCCTGACTTTC. Protein sequence: CASSPTSVAGANVLTF.

The CDR3 sequence is CASSLTGQGMNEQFF. DNA of the CDR3: TGTGCCAGCAGTTTAACGGGACAGGGGATGAACGAGCAGTTCTTC. This chain joins TRBV28 and TRBJ2-1; 10 nucleotides match TRBD1. The length of the CDR3 is 15 residues. CDR1 is MDHEN and CDR2 is SYDVKM in the germline V gene. J was trimmed by 10 bases and V by 2 bases; bases with no gene match: 8.

There are a few counts of this clone. CDR3 in amino acids: CATSAGTNYEQYF. CDR3 sequence (DNA): TGTGCCACCAGTGCCGGGACTAACTACGAGCAGTACTTC. The genes are TRBV24-1 and TRBJ2-7, with 7 bases lining up with TRBD2. The CDR3 consists of 13 residues. From germline, CDR1 is KGHDR and CDR2 SFDVKD. Trimming cost V 5 bases and J 3 bases; bases outside gene matches: 3.

V and J are TRBV9 and TRBJ2-1, with 12 bases that match TRBD2. Trimming cost V 0 bases and J 4 bases; bases outside gene matches: 5. Germline CDR1 and CDR2: SGDLS and YYNGEE. The length of the CDR3 is 17 residues. The DNA for the CDR3 is TGTGCCAGCAGCGTAGTCAGAGGGACTAGCGGGTACAATGAGCAGTTCTTC. Protein sequence: CASSVVRGTSGYNEQFF.

The genes are TRBV6-6 and TRBJ2-7; 14 nucleotides line up with TRBD2. This CDR3 spans 20 amino acids. The trim removed 5 bases at V and 4 bases at J, leaving 19 bases unmatched. The germline gives CDR1 MNHNY, CDR2 SVGAGI (reference sequence). The CDR3 DNA follows: TGTGCCAGCAGTCCCAAGCCGTCACGGGGACTAGCGGGAGTCGGGTACGAGCAGTACTTC. It codes for CASSPKPSRGLAGVGYEQYF.

The rearrangement joins TRBV6-1 to TRBJ2-7, with 8 nucleotides matching TRBD2. Germline V gene data show CDR1 as MNHNS and CDR2 as SASEGT. The CDR3 spans 16 residues. The trim removed 1 base at V and 2 bases at J, leaving 7 bases unmatched. The CDR3 sequence: CASSEGPSGHPYEQYF. DNA of the CDR3: TGTGCCAGCAGTGAAGGGCCTAGCGGGCACCCCTACGAGCAGTACTTC.

The chain is built from TRBV6-2 or TRBV6-3 and TRBJ2-5, with 10 positions matching TRBD2. CDR3 length equals 13 residues. V dropped 5 bases and J dropped 6; count of bases not matched to a gene: 3. Per the germline V gene, CDR1 is MNHEY and CDR2 is SVGEGT. Written as DNA, the CDR3 is TGTGCCAGCAGTAGCGGGGGGGGCCAGACCCAGTACTTC. It yields the protein CASSSGGGQTQYF.

This sequence joins TRBV19 and TRBJ1-1; 7 bases line up with TRBD1. CDR1 and CDR2 from the germline V gene are LNHDA and SQIVND (reference sequence). V trimming: 3 bases; J trimming: 4 bases; junction bases outside the gene matches: 5. The CDR3 spans 14 residues. The CDR3 nucleotides read TGTGCCAGTAGTATGGGACAGTTCGGCACTGAAGCTTTCTTT. This encodes CASSMGQFGTEAFF.

This chain joins TRBV24-1 and TRBJ2-1; 11 nucleotides match TRBD1. CDR3 length equals 16 residues. V gave up 2 bases and J gave up 3 bases; unmatched junction bases: 2. Germline values: CDR1 KGHDR, CDR2 SFDVKD. The CDR3 here is CATSDSGTGGYNEQFF. CDR3 DNA sequence: TGTGCCACCAGTGATTCCGGGACAGGGGGCTACAATGAGCAGTTCTTC.

The chain has TRBV7-9 and TRBJ2-3; weak D call: TRBD2 (6 bases). Germline-derived CDR1 and CDR2 are SEHNR and FQNEAQ (reference sequence). CDR3 length equals 16 residues. V gave up 1 base and J gave up 6 bases, with 17 bases separating them. CDR3 in amino acids: CASSLVGSGAGDTQYF. The CDR3 DNA reads TGTGCCAGCAGCTTAGTGGGTAGCGGTGCGGGGGATACGCAGTATTTT.

The V gene is TRBV9, the J gene TRBJ1-3, with D unresolved. The CDR3 length is 14 residues. Trimming took off 0 bases at V and 0 bases at J, with 4 bases between the two ends. Germline assignment: CDR1 SGDLS and CDR2 YYNGEE. This chain's CDR3 is CASSVASSGNTIYF. The CDR3 nucleotides read TGTGCCAGCAGCGTAGCGAGCTCTGGAAACACCATATATTTT.

This chain joins TRBV19 and TRBJ1-2; D may be TRBD1 (5 bases). From germline, CDR1 is LNHDA and CDR2 SQIVND (reference sequence). CDR3 length: 13 amino acids. Trimming removed 5 bases at V and 3 bases at J, with 10 bases between. This CDR3 is CASSSQGYYGYTF. Here the CDR3 DNA reads TGTGCCAGTAGTTCCCAGGGTTACTATGGCTACACCTTC.

The CDR3 loop reads CASSPGQVYEQYF. The CDR3 nucleotides are TGTGCCAGCAGTCCCGGACAGGTCTACGAGCAGTACTTC. This chain connects TRBV27 to TRBJ2-7, with 7 bases that match TRBD1. Germline lookup yields CDR1 MNHEY and CDR2 SMNVEV (reference sequence). The ends lost 5 bases at V and 3 bases at J; junction bases unmatched: 4. This CDR3 has 13 amino acids.